These 6 T cell receptor beta chains share one sample of origin, sequenced in a study of cytomegalovirus exposure and HLA in healthy donors. The PCR was carried out with 60 Vbeta primers and 13 Jbeta primers. TCRdb keeps only in-frame clones here, not all; method: immunoSEQ multiplex PCR. The sample holds around 110,000 clones, roughly four fifths seen once. Material: PBMCs. These receptors all stem from a man between 50 and 59 years old in good health and CMV-seronegative.

This clone was seen a single time. The genes are TRBV15 and TRBJ1-3; D possibly corresponds to TRBD1 (5 bases). Germline loops: CDR1 LNHNV, CDR2 YYDKDF (reference sequence). V was cut by 4 bases and J by 15 bases, with 22 bases left in between. The CDR3 runs to 14 residues. CDR3 bases: TGTGCCACCAGCATCGGGGAGGGATCCGCGGGGGAATATTTT. This encodes CATSIGEGSAGEYF.

This clone turned up a few times. The CDR3 protein is CASGKPGESYTEAFF. As DNA, the CDR3 is TGTGCTAGTGGAAAACCCGGGGAGTCGTACACTGAAGCTTTCTTT. The V and J genes are TRBV12-5 and TRBJ1-1; no firm D call. V was clipped by 6 bases and J by 3 bases, with 17 bases between them. The CDR3 has 15 amino acids. CDR1 is LGHNT and CDR2 is FRNRAP in the germline V gene.

The chain links TRBV6-1 to TRBJ1-1; D unresolved. Per germline, CDR1 MNHNS and CDR2 SASEGT. The CDR3 extends over 13 amino acids. V lost 7 bases, J lost 2 bases, and 11 bases lay in between. The CDR3 region is CASTSIVNTEAFF. DNA for the CDR3: TGTGCCAGCACGTCAATAGTCAACACTGAAGCTTTCTTT.

This clone was seen once. This chain joins TRBV7-8 and TRBJ2-3; the match to TRBD2 covers 15 bases. The junction had 3 bases not matched to a gene; V was cut back by 4 bases and J by 4 bases. Germline V lookup: CDR1 SGHVS, CDR2 FQNEAQ. The CDR3 length is 16 residues. DNA for the CDR3: TGTGCCAGCAGCTCCCGGACTAGCGGGGGGGCAGATACGCAGTATTTT. It encodes CASSSRTSGGADTQYF.

This clone was detected only once. The chain employs TRBV7-6 and TRBJ2-5; TRBD2 might be the D (7 bases). CDR1 and CDR2 from the germline V gene are SGHVS and FNYEAQ. The CDR3 spans 15 residues. Trimming left V 0 bases short and J 4 bases short, with 12 bases between. The CDR3 spells CASSLAGGPSETQYF. CDR3 in DNA: TGTGCCAGCAGCTTAGCGGGGGGGCCTTCAGAGACCCAGTACTTC.

The J gene is TRBJ2-7, the V gene TRBV6-6, with 7 bases lining up with TRBD1. V gave up 6 bases and J gave up 1 base; unmatched junction bases: 9. Germline V lookup: CDR1 MNHNY, CDR2 SVGAGI (reference sequence). The CDR3 consists of 15 residues. The CDR3 here is CASRARDSLSYEQYF. In nucleotides, the CDR3 is TGTGCCAGCAGAGCCCGGGACAGCCTATCCTACGAGCAGTACTTC.